Each of the 14 T cell receptor beta chains below was sequenced from the same sample in a study of T-cell memory formation after mild COVID-19. TCRdb called the 5' RACE reads again in MiXCR, with one record for every CDR3 protein. The sample records 400,000 to 500,000 distinct CDR3 sequences, roughly 18% being singletons. Sequencing was carried out using PBMCs or a T cell subset sorted from them (not recorded which). The receptors were gathered from a man younger than 30 who had mild COVID-19 (a few samples of this study predate the infection). Cell type and time point are not known.

The sample holds a few counts of this clonotype. CDR3 region: CASSVSLDRVRRPQHF. The CDR3 coding sequence is TGTGCCAGCAGTGTGAGTTTGGACAGGGTTCGACGGCCCCAGCATTTT. The chain couples TRBV27 to TRBJ1-5; 8 nucleotides line up with TRBD1. The CDR3 extends over 16 amino acids. Germline CDR1 reads MNHEY; CDR2 reads SMNVEV (reference sequence). V lost 5 bases and J lost 9; bases outside the gene matches: 15.

The V and J genes are TRBV4-1 and TRBJ1-2; D is perhaps TRBD1 (6 bases). CDR1 MGHRA and CDR2 YSYEKL come from the germline V gene. Trimming removed 3 bases from V and 5 bases from J, with 19 bases in between. The CDR3 runs 16 residues. The CDR3 loop is CASSHGSLGALYGYTF. CDR3 DNA sequence: TGCGCCAGCAGCCATGGCAGTCTGGGGGCTTTGTATGGCTACACCTTC.

This clonotype appeared a few times. The gene calls are TRBV6-2 or TRBV6-3 and TRBJ1-1; possible D gene TRBD1, 5 bases. Trimming took 4 bases from V and 3 from J, leaving 12 bases between them. Per germline, CDR1 MNHEY and CDR2 SVGEGT. CDR3 length: 14 residues. In nucleotides, the CDR3 is TGTGCCAGCAGTTTCCGTCGGGGGGACACTGAAGCTTTCTTT. Protein: CASSFRRGDTEAFF.

There are many counts of this clonotype. The CDR3 DNA follows: TGCAGTGCTAGATCAGGGGGAGGTGGCTACACCTTC. Its translation is CSARSGGGGYTF. The gene calls are TRBV20-1 and TRBJ1-2; 7 nucleotides line up with TRBD1. Germline V gene lookup returns CDR1 DFQATT and CDR2 SNEGSKA (reference sequence). The CDR3 has 12 amino acids. The J segment lost 7 bases and the V segment lost 2 bases, leaving 4 bases of the junction unmatched.

The chain employs TRBV6-5 and TRBJ2-7; the D is unclear. V was pared by 0 bases and J by 3 bases, with 9 bases between. The germline V gene has CDR1 MNHEY and CDR2 SVGAGI. CDR3 length: 14 amino acids. The chain's CDR3 is CASSYSSAFYEQYF. The CDR3 DNA sequence: TGTGCCAGCAGTTACTCGTCGGCCTTCTACGAGCAGTACTTC.

This clonotype was seen a few times. The chain employs TRBV24-1 and TRBJ2-3; D possibly corresponds to TRBD2 (6 bases). The ends were cut back, 6 bases at V and 2 bases at J, with 11 bases in the middle. The CDR3 has 14 amino acids. Germline CDR1 is KGHDR and CDR2 is SFDVKD. CDR3 bases: TGTGCCACCAGTAGTTGGCGGGACACAGATACGCAGTATTTT. Translated: CATSSWRDTDTQYF.

Here the CDR3 DNA reads TGTGCCAGCAGTTTACAGGGGAGACAGCTTGAAAAACTGTTTTTT. It yields the protein CASSLQGRQLEKLFF. This sequence joins TRBV28 and TRBJ1-4; D possibly corresponds to TRBD1 (6 bases). Deletions cut 2 bases from V and 7 bases from J, with 14 bases between. The CDR3 loop spans 15 amino acids. Germline CDR1 is MDHEN and CDR2 is SYDVKM.

This clonotype was seen a few times. CDR3 sequence (DNA): TGCGCCAGCAGCCAAGGGGTAGCTAGGCAAACTGAAGCTTTCTTT. This sequence encodes CASSQGVARQTEAFF. The gene calls are TRBV4-3 and TRBJ1-1; D is ambiguous. V lost 1 base and J lost 5, with 14 bases in between. The CDR3 has 15 amino acids. The germline V gene has CDR1 LGHNA and CDR2 YSLEER.

In its sample, this clonotype ranks as large. CDR3 DNA: TGTGCCAGCAGCGCACTCGACAGGGACACCTACGAGCAGTACTTC. The encoded protein is CASSALDRDTYEQYF. J is TRBJ2-7 and V is TRBV7-9, with TRBD1 identical over 7 bases. The CDR3 runs to 15 residues. Germline CDR1 is SEHNR and CDR2 is FQNEAQ (reference sequence). J gave up 2 bases and V 5 bases, and 9 bases lay outside the gene matches.

This clonotype was observed once. The chain employs TRBV6-1 and TRBJ2-7; D call uncertain. Germline V CDR1 and CDR2: MNHNS, SASEGT. V was cut by 1 base and J by 9 bases, with 13 bases left in between. The CDR3 has 13 residues. The CDR3 nucleotides read TGTGCCAGCAGTGAAGAGGGTCCCCTGCGGCAGTACTTC. This sequence encodes CASSEEGPLRQYF.

The gene calls are TRBV18 and TRBJ2-3, with TRBD2 identical over 13 bases. With 3 bases clipped from V and 2 bases from J, the junction kept 5 bases outside the gene matches. CDR1 and CDR2 (germline): KGHSH, LQKENI. This CDR3 has 17 amino acids. CDR3 DNA sequence: TGTGCCAGCTCACCTGTGACTAGCGGGGGGCCCACAGATACGCAGTATTTT. Translation gives CASSPVTSGGPTDTQYF.

In this sample, this clonotype turned up a few times. The CDR3 region is CASSQGQGSLYV. In nucleotides, the CDR3 is TGTGCCAGCAGCCAAGGACAGGGGAGTTTGTACGTC. The chain couples TRBV3-1 to TRBJ2-7; the match to TRBD1 covers 8 bases. The CDR3 length is 12 residues. Germline assignment: CDR1 LGHDT and CDR2 YNNKEL (reference sequence). J was trimmed by 12 bases and V by 1 base; bases with no gene match: 5.

This clonotype was counted only a few times. This sequence joins TRBV28 and TRBJ2-1; D uncertain. V was shortened by 1 base and J by 0 bases, with 4 bases between the two germline ends. The CDR3 has 14 residues. Germline CDR1 MDHEN, CDR2 SYDVKM. The CDR3 here is CASSLSSSYNEQFF. As DNA, the CDR3 is TGTGCCAGCAGTTTATCTTCCTCCTACAATGAGCAGTTCTTC.

As concerns this clonotype: This could be a read error, since a much larger clone is one nucleotide away. The chain combines TRBV5-1 with TRBJ1-1; tentatively, D is TRBD1 (5 bases). The V and J ends lost 0 bases and 6 bases respectively, with 12 bases between them. The CDR3 sequence is 14 residues long. From germline, CDR1 is SGHRS and CDR2 YFSETQ. The CDR3 bases are TGCGCCAGCAGCTTGGATGGGGCGGCGGCTGAAGCTTTCTTT. Translated: CASSLDGAAAEAFF. Together with reference TRBV5-1 and TRBJ1-1, the CDR3 gives the full variable domain: KAGVTQTPRYLIKTRGQQVTLSCSPISGHRSVSWYQQTPGQGLQFLFEYFSETQRNKGNFPGRFSGRQFSNSRSEMNVSTLELGDSALYLCASSLDGAAAEAFFGQGTRLTVV.